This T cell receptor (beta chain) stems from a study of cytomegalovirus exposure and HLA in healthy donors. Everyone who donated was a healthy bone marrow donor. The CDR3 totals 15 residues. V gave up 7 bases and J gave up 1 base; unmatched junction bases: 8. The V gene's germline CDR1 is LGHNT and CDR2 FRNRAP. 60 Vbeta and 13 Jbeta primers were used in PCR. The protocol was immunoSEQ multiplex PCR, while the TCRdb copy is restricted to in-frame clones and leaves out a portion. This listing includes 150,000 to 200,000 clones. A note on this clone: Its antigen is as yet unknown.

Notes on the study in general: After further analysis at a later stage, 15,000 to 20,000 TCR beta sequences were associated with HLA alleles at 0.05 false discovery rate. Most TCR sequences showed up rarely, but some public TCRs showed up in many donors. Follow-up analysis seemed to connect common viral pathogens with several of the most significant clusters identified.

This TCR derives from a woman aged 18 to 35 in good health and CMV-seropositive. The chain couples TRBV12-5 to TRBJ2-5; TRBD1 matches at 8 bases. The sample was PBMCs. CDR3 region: CASASTGALQETQYF. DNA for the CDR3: TGTGCTAGTGCCTCGACAGGGGCGCTCCAAGAGACCCAGTACTTC.